Given below is one T cell receptor (beta chain) in context. The data were produced by immunoSEQ multiplex PCR, yet TCRdb's version contains in-frame clones alone and is incomplete. Here the sample spans 100,000 to 150,000 clones, roughly 90% being singletons. These data come from a study of blood T cell repertoires in COVID-19. The sequenced sample was peripheral blood. The source of this sequence is a man aged 55 to 70 with COVID-19, enrolled during active disease.

Here the CDR3 DNA reads TGTGCCAGCAGTTTTAGCAGTAATGGCTACACCTTC. It is translated as CASSFSSNGYTF. The chain combines TRBV7-9 with TRBJ1-2, with unresolved D. V was clipped by 6 bases and J by 6 bases, with 11 bases between them. The CDR3 length is 12 residues. Germline CDR1 reads SEHNR; CDR2 reads FQNEAQ (reference sequence).